This TCR beta chain was recorded in a study of cytomegalovirus exposure and HLA in healthy donors. The PCR used 60 Vbeta and 13 Jbeta primers. Assay: immunoSEQ multiplex PCR; the TCRdb copy retains only in-frame clones and omits some. The table includes 100,000 or so clones, roughly 80% detected once. The sequence came from a man aged 25-45 years in good health and CMV-seropositive. Sequenced material: PBMCs.

CDR3 DNA sequence: TGTGCCAGCAGCTTACCCGGGACAGGGTGGGACACTGAAGCTTTCTTT. Translating it yields CASSLPGTGWDTEAFF. The chain uses TRBV7-8 and TRBJ1-1; TRBD1 aligns across 9 bases. The V segment lost 2 bases and the J segment 3 bases; nucleotides outside the gene matches: 7. CDR3 length equals 16 residues. Germline CDR1 reads SGHVS; CDR2 reads FQNEAQ. Full variable domain (rest looked up from reference TRBV7-8 and TRBJ1-1): GAGVSQSPRYKVAKRGQDVALRCDPISGHVSLFWYQQALGQGPEFLTYFQNEAQLDKSGLPSDRFFAERPEGSVSTLKIQRTQQEDSAVYLCASSLPGTGWDTEAFFGQGTRLTVV.